The clone carrying this T cell receptor (beta chain) was counted only a few times. Generated by immunoSEQ multiplex PCR, the TCRdb table keeps only in-frame clones and is missing some. The sample has approximately 290,000 clones; around 91% are singletons. Participants had their cohort set by participant-reported clinical history. This specimen comes from a study of blood T cell repertoires in COVID-19. Germline assignment: CDR1 SEHNR and CDR2 FQNEAQ (reference sequence). The CDR3 spans 18 residues. The V end lost 1 base, the J end lost 5 bases, and 20 bases lay between the germline ends. What was sequenced was PBMCs or T cells enriched from blood (not recorded which). The source is a young woman with acute COVID-19. The chain carries TRBV7-9 and TRBJ2-2, with a weak D call TRBD2 (7 bases). This CDR3 is CASSLDLIGGGPTGELFF. CDR3 sequence (DNA): TGTGCCAGCAGCTTAGATTTGATCGGCGGGGGCCCTACCGGGGAGCTGTTTTTT. Together with reference TRBV7-9 and TRBJ2-2, the CDR3 gives the full variable domain: DTGVSQNPRHKITKRGQNVTFRCDPISEHNRLYWYRQTLGQGPEFLTYFQNEAQLEKSRLLSDRFSAERPKGSFSTLEIQRTEQGDSAMYLCASSLDLIGGGPTGELFFGEGSRLTVL.